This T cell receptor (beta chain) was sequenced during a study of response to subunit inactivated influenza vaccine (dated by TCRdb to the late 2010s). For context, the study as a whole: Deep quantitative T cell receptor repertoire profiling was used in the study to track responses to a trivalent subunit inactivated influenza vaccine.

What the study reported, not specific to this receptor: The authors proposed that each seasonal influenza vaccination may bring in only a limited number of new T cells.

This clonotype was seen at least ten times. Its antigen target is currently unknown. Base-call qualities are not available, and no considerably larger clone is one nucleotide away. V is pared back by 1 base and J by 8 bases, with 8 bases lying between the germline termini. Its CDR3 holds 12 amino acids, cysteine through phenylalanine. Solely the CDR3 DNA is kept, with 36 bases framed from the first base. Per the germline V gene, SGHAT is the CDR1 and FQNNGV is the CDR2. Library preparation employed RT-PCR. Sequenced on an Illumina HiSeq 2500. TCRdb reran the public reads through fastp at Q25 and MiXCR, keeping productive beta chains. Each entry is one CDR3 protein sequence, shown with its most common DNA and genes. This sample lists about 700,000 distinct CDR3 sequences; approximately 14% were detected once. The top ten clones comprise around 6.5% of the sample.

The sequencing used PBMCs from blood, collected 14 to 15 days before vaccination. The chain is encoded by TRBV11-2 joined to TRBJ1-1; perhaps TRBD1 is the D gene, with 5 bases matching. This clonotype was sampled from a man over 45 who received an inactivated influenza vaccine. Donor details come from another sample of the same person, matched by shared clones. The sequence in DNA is TGTGCCAGCAGCTTAGCGGGACCCGAAGCTTTCTTT. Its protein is CASSLAGPEAFF.